Listed below are T cell receptor beta chains from one sample, sequenced in a study of CD8 T cells in Susac syndrome. One entry per CDR3 protein, called by TCRdb with MiXCR from the immunoSEQ multiplex PCR reads. The table has 250,000 to 300,000 distinct CDR3 sequences, roughly 90% seen once; the top ten hold approximately 0.18%. The specimen sequenced was CD8+ T cells from PBMCs. The receptors stem from a human donor with multiple sclerosis. Each CDR3 is given with its conserved first and last residue. D genes are given only for firm matches. Clone size is given for some rows only: seen once, a few or many times, or a class if the clone is expanded.

d_gene: TRBD2; v_gene: TRBV6-2/TRBV6-3; abundance: .; j_gene: TRBJ2-1; CDR3aa: CASSSAAGFYNEQFF; CDR3nt: TGTGCCAGCAGTTCCGCAGCGGGATTCTACAATGAGCAGTTCTTC
d_gene: .; v_gene: TRBV7-2; abundance: .; j_gene: TRBJ2-3; CDR3aa: CASSTDGLFTDTQYF; CDR3nt: TGTGCCAGCAGCACAGACGGGTTATTCACAGATACGCAGTATTTT
d_gene: TRBD1; v_gene: TRBV2; abundance: .; j_gene: TRBJ2-7; CDR3aa: CASSPLPGQVIYEQYF; CDR3nt: TGTGCCAGCAGTCCGCTCCCGGGACAGGTCATCTACGAGCAGTACTTC
d_gene: .; v_gene: TRBV5-5; abundance: .; j_gene: TRBJ2-3; CDR3aa: CASWGRGPTDTQYF; CDR3nt: TGTGCCAGTTGGGGGCGGGGGCCCACAGATACGCAGTATTTT
d_gene: .; v_gene: TRBV5-1; abundance: .; j_gene: TRBJ1-1; CDR3aa: CASSSAGLNTEAFF; CDR3nt: TGCGCCAGCAGCTCGGCTGGGCTGAACACTGAAGCTTTCTTT
d_gene: TRBD1; v_gene: TRBV7-9; abundance: .; j_gene: TRBJ2-7; CDR3aa: CASSFITGGYEQYF; CDR3nt: TGTGCCAGCAGCTTTATCACAGGGGGCTACGAGCAGTACTTC
d_gene: TRBD1; v_gene: TRBV12-3/TRBV12-4; abundance: .; j_gene: TRBJ2-7; CDR3aa: CASSGTGTYEQYF; CDR3nt: TGTGCCAGCTCCGGGACAGGGACCTACGAGCAGTACTTC
d_gene: .; v_gene: TRBV30; abundance: .; j_gene: TRBJ1-5; CDR3aa: CAWSVDGLSNSNQPQHF; CDR3nt: TGTGCCTGGAGTGTGGACGGATTAAGTAATAGCAATCAGCCCCAGCATTTT
d_gene: TRBD1; v_gene: TRBV4-3; abundance: .; j_gene: TRBJ2-7; CDR3aa: CASSPGQGRNEQYF; CDR3nt: TGCGCCAGCAGCCCGGGACAGGGCCGGAACGAGCAGTACTTC
d_gene: TRBD2; v_gene: TRBV4-2; abundance: .; j_gene: TRBJ2-1; CDR3aa: CASSQESGGSYNEQFF; CDR3nt: TGTGCCAGCAGCCAAGAGTCGGGGGGGTCCTACAATGAGCAGTTCTTC
d_gene: TRBD2; v_gene: TRBV13; abundance: .; j_gene: TRBJ2-1; CDR3aa: CASSFVSGNTYNEQFF; CDR3nt: TGTGCCAGCAGCTTCGTGAGCGGGAATACCTACAATGAGCAGTTCTTC
d_gene: .; v_gene: TRBV7-3; abundance: once; j_gene: TRBJ2-7; CDR3aa: CASSAGLTDYEQYF; CDR3nt: TGTGCCAGCAGCGCCGGACTGACGGACTACGAGCAGTACTTC
d_gene: .; v_gene: TRBV2; abundance: .; j_gene: TRBJ2-7; CDR3aa: CASVGQSHYEQYF; CDR3nt: TGTGCCAGCGTCGGACAGAGCCATTACGAGCAGTACTTC
d_gene: .; v_gene: TRBV27; abundance: .; j_gene: TRBJ2-3; CDR3aa: CASSPNRDTQYF; CDR3nt: TGTGCCAGCAGCCCCAACAGGGATACGCAGTATTTT
d_gene: .; v_gene: TRBV9; abundance: .; j_gene: TRBJ1-2; CDR3aa: CASSADKRGYTF; CDR3nt: TGTGCCAGCAGCGCGGACAAGCGAGGCTACACCTTC
d_gene: .; v_gene: TRBV19; abundance: .; j_gene: TRBJ2-1; CDR3aa: CASSSFDSYNEQFF; CDR3nt: TGTGCCAGTAGTTCCTTCGACTCTTACAATGAGCAGTTCTTC
d_gene: .; v_gene: TRBV2; abundance: .; j_gene: TRBJ1-1; CDR3aa: CASKGGRAEAFF; CDR3nt: TGTGCCAGCAAGGGGGGCAGGGCTGAAGCTTTCTTT
d_gene: .; v_gene: TRBV12-3/TRBV12-4; abundance: .; j_gene: TRBJ2-5; CDR3aa: CASSLSEYRETQYF; CDR3nt: TGTGCCAGCAGCCTGAGCGAGTACCGAGAGACCCAGTACTTC
d_gene: TRBD1; v_gene: TRBV25-1; abundance: .; j_gene: TRBJ1-2; CDR3aa: CASSGWGQGLDGYTF; CDR3nt: TGTGCCAGCAGTGGTTGGGGACAGGGGCTGGACGGCTACACCTTC
d_gene: .; v_gene: TRBV7-7; abundance: .; j_gene: TRBJ2-1; CDR3aa: CASSPGVGNEQFF; CDR3nt: TGTGCTAGCAGCCCTGGGGTGGGCAATGAGCAGTTCTTC
d_gene: TRBD2; v_gene: TRBV19; abundance: .; j_gene: TRBJ2-7; CDR3aa: CASSIGAGGLGEQYF; CDR3nt: TGTGCCAGTAGTATCGGAGCGGGAGGCCTTGGGGAGCAGTACTTC
d_gene: TRBD1; v_gene: TRBV9; abundance: .; j_gene: TRBJ2-7; CDR3aa: CASNSGTGLHEQYF; CDR3nt: TGTGCCAGCAACTCCGGGACAGGGCTCCACGAGCAGTACTTC
d_gene: .; v_gene: TRBV14; abundance: .; j_gene: TRBJ2-7; CDR3aa: CASSQRLWEAALSYEQYF; CDR3nt: TGTGCCAGCAGCCAAAGACTATGGGAAGCGGCCCTCTCCTACGAGCAGTACTTC
d_gene: TRBD2; v_gene: TRBV29-1; abundance: .; j_gene: TRBJ2-1; CDR3aa: CSVLGLAGGNEQFF; CDR3nt: TGCAGCGTTTTGGGACTAGCGGGAGGCAATGAGCAGTTCTTC
d_gene: .; v_gene: TRBV20-1; abundance: .; j_gene: TRBJ2-5; CDR3aa: CSAEGPQETQYF; CDR3nt: TGCAGTGCTGAGGGGCCACAAGAGACCCAGTACTTC
d_gene: .; v_gene: TRBV28; abundance: .; j_gene: TRBJ2-7; CDR3aa: CASRGLRIYEQYF; CDR3nt: TGTGCCAGCAGAGGACTGAGGATCTACGAGCAGTACTTC
d_gene: .; v_gene: TRBV20-1; abundance: .; j_gene: TRBJ2-7; CDR3aa: CSVRASEQYF; CDR3nt: TGCAGTGTCAGAGCCTCCGAGCAGTACTTC
d_gene: TRBD1; v_gene: TRBV14; abundance: .; j_gene: TRBJ1-1; CDR3aa: CASSPGQGYAEAFF; CDR3nt: TGTGCCAGCAGCCCTGGACAGGGTTACGCTGAAGCTTTCTTT
d_gene: .; v_gene: TRBV12-3/TRBV12-4; abundance: .; j_gene: TRBJ2-2; CDR3aa: CASSFGGPIGELFF; CDR3nt: TGTGCCAGCAGTTTCGGGGGGCCGATCGGGGAGCTGTTTTTT
d_gene: .; v_gene: TRBV2; abundance: .; j_gene: TRBJ1-4; CDR3aa: CASSLDVGSEKLFF; CDR3nt: TGTGCCAGCAGCTTGGACGTTGGGAGTGAAAAACTGTTTTTT
d_gene: .; v_gene: TRBV2; abundance: once; j_gene: TRBJ2-4; CDR3aa: CASSVKVRVPIQNIQYF; CDR3nt: TGTGCCAGCAGTGTGAAAGTGCGGGTCCCCATCCAAAACATTCAGTACTTC
d_gene: .; v_gene: TRBV4-1; abundance: .; j_gene: TRBJ1-5; CDR3aa: CASSQLFSNQPQHF; CDR3nt: TGCGCCAGCAGCCAGTTATTTAGCAATCAGCCCCAGCATTTT